Listed below are T cell receptor beta chains from one sample, sequenced in a study of CD8 T cells in ankylosing spondylitis. TCRdb reprocessed the 5' RACE reads via MiXCR and lists one record per CDR3 protein. The sample carries about 360,000 distinct CDR3 sequences, approximately 20% recorded once. Sequencing was carried out using blood, either unsorted or a sorted T cell fraction (not recorded which). These receptors were obtained from a male donor with ankylosing spondylitis or in good health (not recorded which). The CDR3 runs from the conserved cysteine through the conserved F or W. The D gene is left open where the match is weak. Expanded clones get a size class; other rows say once, few or many, or leave the size out.

TRBV20-1	TRBJ2-1	.	.	CSASTRQQPYNEQFF	TGCAGTGCTAGTACAAGACAGCAACCCTACAATGAGCAGTTCTTC
TRBV12-3/TRBV12-4	TRBJ2-4	TRBD2	.	CASSPGRAVDIQSF	TGTGCCAGCAGCCCTGGGAGGGCGGTGGACATTCAGTCCTTC
TRBV29-1	TRBJ2-1	TRBD2	few	CSVAGAGGYNEQFF	TGCAGCGTTGCAGGGGCGGGGGGGTACAATGAGCAGTTCTTC
TRBV10-3	TRBJ2-2	.	.	CAIIEALVGRNTGELFF	TGTGCCATCATTGAGGCCCTCGTGGGGAGAAACACCGGGGAGCTGTTTTTT
TRBV21-1	TRBJ2-3	.	few	CASTFTGGCTDTQYF	TGTGCCAGCACCTTCACAGGGGGCTGTACAGATACGCAGTATTTT
TRBV3-1	TRBJ2-1	TRBD2	.	CASSPGGAGGPDEQFF	TGTGCTAGCAGCCCGGGGGGAGCGGGGGGGCCGGATGAGCAGTTCTTC
TRBV5-1	TRBJ2-7	TRBD1	.	CASSISQGAPSYEQYF	TGCGCCAGCAGCATTTCACAGGGGGCTCCCTCCTACGAGCAGTACTTC
TRBV20-1	TRBJ2-7	TRBD1	.	CSALPPGQGARAYEQYF	TGCAGTGCTCTACCCCCGGGACAGGGGGCGCGGGCCTACGAGCAGTACTTC
TRBV12-3/TRBV12-4	TRBJ1-2	.	few	CASRIGTAYGYTF	TGTGCCAGCAGGATAGGGACGGCCTATGGCTACACCTTC
TRBV6-1	TRBJ2-1	TRBD1	few	CASTTGGPYNEQFF	TGTGCCAGCACCACAGGGGGACCCTACAATGAGCAGTTCTTC
TRBV5-6	TRBJ2-7	TRBD1	many	CASSSQGAYEQYF	TGTGCCAGCAGCAGCCAGGGGGCTTACGAGCAGTACTTC
TRBV5-1	TRBJ2-1	TRBD2	.	CASALAGGISYNEQFF	TGCGCCAGCGCCCTAGCGGGGGGGATCTCCTACAATGAGCAGTTCTTC
TRBV6-5	TRBJ2-1	TRBD1	few	CASSYSAWTGDNEQFF	TGTGCCAGCAGTTACTCCGCCTGGACAGGGGACAATGAGCAGTTCTTC
TRBV20-1	TRBJ2-5	TRBD1	.	CSARDRDKLEETQYF	TGCAGTGCTAGGGACAGGGATAAGTTAGAAGAGACCCAGTACTTC
TRBV4-1	TRBJ2-3	.	few	CASSQDREGGQTDTQYF	TGCGCCAGCAGCCAAGATAGGGAGGGGGGGCAGACAGATACGCAGTATTTT
TRBV23-1	TRBJ2-1	TRBD1	.	CASSRQGGEQFF	TGCGCCAGCAGTCGACAGGGTGGTGAGCAGTTCTTC
TRBV12-3/TRBV12-4	TRBJ1-2	.	.	CASRADPTVSPYGYTF	TGTGCCAGCAGGGCGGATCCGACAGTTAGTCCCTATGGCTACACCTTC
TRBV9	TRBJ2-7	TRBD2	few	CASSVGGGGAYEQYF	TGTGCCAGCAGCGTAGGAGGCGGGGGTGCCTACGAGCAGTACTTC
TRBV27	TRBJ2-5	TRBD2	.	CATSSGGLGETQYF	TGTGCCACCTCGTCGGGGGGGCTGGGAGAGACCCAGTACTTC
TRBV6-1	TRBJ2-3	TRBD2	.	CASSPRLAGADTQYF	TGTGCCAGCAGTCCTAGACTAGCGGGGGCAGATACGCAGTATTTT
TRBV10-3	TRBJ2-7	.	many	CAISETAAYEQYF	TGTGCCATCAGTGAGACGGCTGCGTACGAGCAGTACTTC
TRBV29-1	TRBJ2-1	.	.	CSGGAGSYNEQFF	TGCAGCGGGGGGGCTGGATCCTACAATGAGCAGTTCTTC
TRBV27	TRBJ1-5	TRBD1	.	CASGQGHSNQPQHF	TGTGCCAGCGGACAGGGACATAGCAATCAGCCCCAGCATTTT
TRBV28	TRBJ1-2	.	.	CASSFGQRANYGYTF	TGTGCCAGCAGTTTTGGTCAAAGAGCTAACTATGGCTACACCTTC
TRBV12-3/TRBV12-4	TRBJ1-5	TRBD1	few	CASSLTGGRQPQHF	TGTGCCAGCAGCCTGACAGGGGGCCGTCAGCCCCAGCATTTT
TRBV7-9	TRBJ2-1	TRBD2	.	CASRRGGNEQFF	TGTGCCAGCCGACGGGGGGGGAATGAGCAGTTCTTC